The sequence of this TCR beta chain was determined in a study of cytomegalovirus exposure and HLA in healthy donors. Study-wide findings and caveats: Most subjects' HLA-A and HLA-B alleles were reportedly predicted from TCR beta sequences. Associated with cytomegalovirus, according to the listing, were around 160 TCR beta chains. Donor immune exposure was known only as CMV serostatus. As a later analysis showed, several of the most significant clusters appeared to be linked to common viral pathogens.

The CDR3 spans 12 residues. Trimming stripped 8 bases from V and 2 bases from J, with 7 bases between. Germline assignment: CDR1 LNHDA and CDR2 SQIVND (reference sequence). PCR involved 60 Vbeta and 13 Jbeta primers. The repertoire was sequenced with immunoSEQ multiplex PCR; TCRdb's copy has only in-frame clones and lacks some. The sample has 130,000 or so clones, around 79% seen once. To note about this clone: Its antigen is still unknown.

Sequencing was carried out using PBMCs. The clonotype originates from a middle-aged woman in good health and CMV-seronegative. This sequence joins TRBV19 and TRBJ1-3; perhaps TRBD1 as D (5 bases). CDR3 region: CASGAPGNTIYF. CDR3 coding DNA: TGTGCCAGTGGGGCGCCTGGAAACACCATATATTTT. The full variable domain, its missing parts supplied by reference TRBV19 and TRBJ1-3, is DGGITQSPKYLFRKEGQNVTLSCEQNLNHDAMYWYRQDPGQGLRLIYYSQIVNDFQKGDIAEGYSVSREKKESFPLTVTSAQKNPTAFYLCASGAPGNTIYFGEGSWLTVV.